This record covers a single TCR beta chain. Assay used: immunoSEQ multiplex PCR; TCRdb lists only in-frame clones, some missing. Among tens of thousands of clones listed, around 70% were seen once. The sample originates from a study of PD-1 blockade in classical Hodgkin lymphoma. After autologous stem cell transplantation all patients relapsed, and prior brentuximab vedotin exposure differed between cohorts. The V and J ends lost 2 bases and 2 bases, in that order; junction bases with no gene match: 6. Germline V CDR1 and CDR2: SGHTA, FQGNSA. The CDR3 runs 16 residues. This TCR derives from a human donor with classical Hodgkin lymphoma. The genes are TRBV7-2 and TRBJ2-5; TRBD1 matches 9 bases. The sample here was peripheral blood mononuclear cells (PBMCs), taken before the second cycle of nivolumab. CDR3: CASSLTWTGDQETQYF. The CDR3 DNA reads as TGTGCCAGCAGCTTAACTTGGACAGGGGATCAAGAGACCCAGTACTTC.